This T cell receptor (beta chain) was retrieved from a study of cytomegalovirus exposure and HLA in healthy donors. The table lists this clone with a few counts. The CDR3 runs 14 residues. After removal of 7 bases from V and 9 bases from J, the junction contained 13 bases not matched to a gene. Germline V gene lookup returns CDR1 MDHEN and CDR2 SYDVKM. Amplification used 60 Vbeta primers and 13 Jbeta primers. Sequencing was performed with immunoSEQ multiplex PCR; in TCRdb, only in-frame clones are kept and a portion is missing. There are 110,000 or so clones in the sample; roughly 12% occur only once, and around 15% lies in the top ten.

V gene TRBV28 combines with J gene TRBJ1-1; 8 bases are a match to TRBD1. This sequence originates from a man aged 40-49 years in good health and CMV-seropositive. Sequenced: PBMCs. The CDR3 is CASTSQGAGRKAFF. CDR3 in DNA: TGTGCCAGCACCTCCCAGGGGGCCGGTAGGAAAGCTTTCTTT.